This TCR beta chain comes out of a study of blood T cells in healthy people across ages. The CDR3 sequence is 14 residues long. V shed 6 bases, J shed 5 bases, and the junction held 9 bases outside the gene matches. Germline lookup yields CDR1 MNHEY and CDR2 SMNVEV (reference sequence). The sample holds a few counts of this clonotype. A second PCR, run for about 6 to 11 cycles, used a sample-barcoded 5' primer plus a J-beta primer mix. TCRdb reprocessed the 5' RACE reads with MiXCR, giving one entry per CDR3 protein. Of 700,000 to 850,000 distinct CDR3 sequences in the sample, around half were seen once. Donors were systemically healthy Caucasian individuals from Russia aged roughly 6 to 95 years.

This receptor was obtained from an elderly man in good health. This chain links TRBV27 with TRBJ2-7; 8 nucleotides match TRBD1. The material sequenced was blood. This CDR3 reads CASRRTGNSNEQYF. The DNA of the CDR3 is TGTGCCAGCAGAAGGACAGGGAACTCGAACGAGCAGTACTTC.